This T cell receptor (beta chain) comes out of a study of early T cells in non-severe SARS-CoV-2 infection (dated by TCRdb to 2020 to 2022). Background for the entire study: Because TCR sequencing was done on bulk RNA from unsorted whole blood, the alpha and beta chains could not be paired. Paper-wide results and their limitations: VDJdb matching was skewed toward anti-spike CD8 responses and likely underestimated virus-specific expansions, missing private and CD4 specificities.

The library relied on 5' RACE. Sequencer: NextSeq 500. The TCR library protocol attached unique molecular identifiers to individual cDNA molecules to correct for sequencing error and PCR bias. Both TCR alpha and beta chains were sequenced, and tight co-correlation was observed between alpha and beta sequence abundances in each sample. Under the source paper's analysis protocol: Decombinator V4 was used to annotate TCR sequences for V gene, J gene and CDR3. TCRs were defined as expanded if a significant change between any two time points was detected under a Poisson model with p below 0.0001. TCR abundances were normalised to the total number of TCRs sequenced in each sample and reported as counts per million. MAIT TCRs were defined by TRAV1-2 paired with TRAJ12, TRAJ20 or TRAJ33, and iNKT TCRs by TRAV10 paired with TRAJ18. VDJdb, accessed 1 November 2021, was searched for CMV, EBV and SARS-CoV-2 annotated TCRs, with TCRs annotated for multiple antigens excluded. The public reads were reprocessed in TCRdb via fastp at Q25 and MiXCR, keeping in-frame beta chains. Each entry merges the rows of one CDR3 protein and shows their most common DNA and genes. V and J calls and clone size were set by TCRdb, not the authors. Here the sample has 40,000 to 55,000 distinct CDR3 sequences; around 9.1% occur a single time. Jointly, the top ten make up roughly 8.3% of the sample.

Set within a cohort of healthcare workers in London, UK, this nested case-control study involved weekly PCR testing of nasopharyngeal swabs along with blood sampling. Healthcare workers were recruited during the week of the UK lockdown, between 23 and 31 March 2020, and followed weekly for up to about 15 weeks. Clipping removes 4 bases from V and 0 bases from J, with 7 as the unmatched junction base count. The CDR3 runs 16 amino acids, cysteine and phenylalanine included. The retained sequence is limited to the CDR3, 48 bases, with the frame set at the first base. Via the germline V gene (reference sequence), CDR1 is SEHNR and CDR2 FQNEAQ. This clonotype was picked up many times. This receptor's antigen is unknown. Base qualities are not provided; no much larger clone lies one nucleotide away.

In this chain, TRBV7-9 is recombined with TRBJ2-5; TRBD2 agrees with 8 junctional bases. The sequenced sample was whole blood. The TCR comes from an adult who was a healthcare worker with PCR-confirmed SARS-CoV-2 infection or an uninfected control (not recorded which). The sequenced DNA is TGTGCCAGCAGCTCGGTAGCGGGACTGTACCAAGAGACCCAGTACTTC. Translated, it reads CASSSVAGLYQETQYF.